This TCR beta chain was observed in a study of CD8 T cells in ankylosing spondylitis. Study-level results: Seemingly characteristic of ankylosing spondylitis blood was a TCR beta motif consisting of 7 or 8 highly homologous variants.

One entry per CDR3 protein, called by TCRdb with MiXCR from the 5' RACE reads. The sample lists 100,000 to 150,000 distinct CDR3 sequences, approximately 17% occurring once. CDR1 is ENHRY, CDR2 SYGVKD, per germline. This CDR3 has 14 amino acids. V was pared by 5 bases and J by 9 bases, with 18 bases between. This clonotype was seen more than once but under ten times. Its target is unknown. The sequenced material came from blood, either unsorted or a sorted T cell fraction (not recorded which). This sequence joins TRBV10-3 and TRBJ2-3, with a tentative D call TRBD2 (5 bases). The receptor was isolated from a male donor with ankylosing spondylitis. The CDR3 coding sequence is TGTGCCATCAGTTCCCCAAGTCTAGGAGGCACGCAGTATTTT. Translated, it gives CAISSPSLGGTQYF.